The 12 T cell receptor beta chains presented below share a single source sample, sequenced in a study of T cells after yellow fever vaccination. From the 5' RACE reads, TCRdb called clonotypes with MiXCR, one entry per CDR3 protein. In the table there are 500,000 to 650,000 distinct CDR3 sequences, approximately 13% of which are singletons. Specimen: PBMCs, collected on the day of the yellow fever booster vaccination. The receptors derive from a man aged 25 to 40 who received the YFV17D yellow fever vaccine.

The chain joins TRBV15 to TRBJ2-3, with a weak D call TRBD1 (5 bases). This CDR3 region has 14 residues. Trimming shortened V by 1 base and J by 6 bases, and 11 bases separated the two germline ends. The germline gives CDR1 LNHNV, CDR2 YYDKDF (reference sequence). CDR3 residues: CATSRGGNRDTQYF. The CDR3 bases are TGTGCCACCAGCAGAGGGGGAAACAGGGATACGCAGTATTTT.

V is TRBV12-3 or TRBV12-4 and J is TRBJ2-5, with 14 bases lining up with TRBD2. V was clipped by 6 bases and J by 4 bases; unmatched bases: 7. The CDR3 covers 16 residues. The CDR3 spells CASRLGLAGGGETQYF. The CDR3 DNA sequence: TGTGCCAGCAGACTCGGACTAGCGGGAGGTGGAGAGACCCAGTACTTC.

This rearrangement joins TRBV7-2 to TRBJ2-1, with TRBD2 matching over 7 bases. Germline V gene lookup returns CDR1 SGHTA and CDR2 FQGNSA. V lost 4 bases to trimming and J lost 6 bases; unmatched junction nucleotides: 6. The CDR3 covers 14 residues. For the CDR3, the DNA is TGTGCCAGCAGCTGGGCGGGAGACCCCAATGAGCAGTTCTTC. It specifies CASSWAGDPNEQFF.

This chain links TRBV3-1 with TRBJ2-7, with a tentative D call TRBD1 (5 bases). The CDR3 spans 13 residues. Germline CDR1 is LGHDT and CDR2 is YNNKEL (reference sequence). V was pared by 3 bases and J by 2 bases, with 8 bases between. The DNA for the CDR3 is TGTGCCAGCAGCCAGGACAATACCTACGAGCAGTACTTC. Translated, it gives CASSQDNTYEQYF.

The V call is TRBV12-3 or TRBV12-4, the J call TRBJ2-1; 12 positions match TRBD2. V was clipped by 3 bases and J by 8 bases; unmatched bases: 5. The CDR3 length is 15 residues. This chain's CDR3 is CASSFRLAGADEQFF. CDR3 nucleotides: TGTGCCAGCAGTTTCAGACTAGCGGGAGCCGATGAGCAGTTCTTC.

This clonotype was detected many times. The chain couples TRBV20-1 to TRBJ2-7, with a tentative D call TRBD2 (6 bases). The V gene's germline CDR1 is DFQATT and CDR2 SNEGSKA (reference sequence). The length of the CDR3 is 15 residues. V was pared by 6 bases and J by 0 bases, with 18 bases between. In DNA form, the CDR3 reads TGCAGTGCGAACAATCCGGGAGTCCCCTCCTACGAGCAGTACTTC. Its translation: CSANNPGVPSYEQYF.

V usage is TRBV5-1 and J usage is TRBJ2-7; TRBD1 is a possible D gene (5 bases). With 0 bases removed from V and 0 bases from J, the gap between germline ends came to 22 bases. The germline V gene encodes CDR1 SGHRS and CDR2 YFSETQ. This CDR3 contains 19 residues. The CDR3 protein is CASSLEGESGPKGSYEQYF. The CDR3 nucleotides read TGCGCCAGCAGCTTGGAAGGCGAGTCAGGGCCCAAGGGCTCCTACGAGCAGTACTTC.

Only a few counts were recorded for this clonotype. The rearrangement links TRBV29-1 to TRBJ2-1; D not certain. CDR1 and CDR2 (germline): SQVTM, ANQGSEA. The CDR3 sequence is 13 residues long. V was pared by 0 bases and J by 9 bases, with 12 bases between. This CDR3 is CSVEETALAEQFF. For the CDR3, the DNA is TGCAGCGTTGAAGAAACGGCCTTAGCTGAGCAGTTCTTC.

The rearrangement links TRBV21-1 to TRBJ2-6; TRBD2, as called in the table, went unchecked against the DNA. TRBV21-1 constitutes a pseudogene. The CDR3 is 18 amino acids. CDR3 protein: CASSKARKREGGANVLTF. The CDR3 DNA reads TGTGCCAGCAGCAAAGCGCGCAAGCGGGAGGGTGGGGCCAACGTCCTGACTTTC.

The chain combines TRBV14 with TRBJ2-3, with D possibly being TRBD2 (5 bases). The CDR3 sequence is 17 residues long. Trimming left V 4 bases short and J 0 bases short, with 17 bases between. Germline assignment: CDR1 SGHDN and CDR2 FVKESK. CDR3 region: CASSRGRLYASTDTQYF. CDR3 nucleotides: TGTGCCAGCAGCCGAGGACGACTATATGCTAGCACAGATACGCAGTATTTT.

This clonotype was recorded a few times. CDR3 sequence (DNA): TGTGCCAGCAGACCTAGCGGGAGTGCGGGAGAGACCCAGTACTTC. Its protein is CASRPSGSAGETQYF. The V gene is TRBV28, the J gene TRBJ2-5; 10 bases line up with TRBD2. CDR1 MDHEN and CDR2 SYDVKM come from the germline V gene. The V gene end was trimmed by 6 bases and the J gene end by 4 bases; junction bases not matched to a gene: 8. The CDR3 consists of 15 residues.

This clonotype was counted a few times. J is TRBJ2-2 and V is TRBV12-3 or TRBV12-4, with TRBD1 identical over 11 bases. V gave up 5 bases and J gave up 5 bases; unmatched junction bases: 7. This CDR3 comprises 16 residues. The CDR3, as DNA: TGTGCCAGCAGTCTCTGGGGACAGGGGGTTACCGGGGAGCTGTTTTTT. This translates into CASSLWGQGVTGELFF.